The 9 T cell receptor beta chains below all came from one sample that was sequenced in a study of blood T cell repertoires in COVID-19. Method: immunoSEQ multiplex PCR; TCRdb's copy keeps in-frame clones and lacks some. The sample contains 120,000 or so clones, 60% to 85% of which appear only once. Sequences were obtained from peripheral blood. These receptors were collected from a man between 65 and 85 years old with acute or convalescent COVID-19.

CDR3 DNA: TGTGCCAGCAGTTCCGGAGGGTTCAAAGAGGCTTTCTTT. It codes for CASSSGGFKEAFF. The chain uses TRBV6-5 and TRBJ1-1; no clear D gene. Per the germline V gene, CDR1 is MNHEY and CDR2 is SVGAGI. Trimming took 4 bases from V and 11 from J, leaving 17 bases between them. CDR3 length: 13 residues.

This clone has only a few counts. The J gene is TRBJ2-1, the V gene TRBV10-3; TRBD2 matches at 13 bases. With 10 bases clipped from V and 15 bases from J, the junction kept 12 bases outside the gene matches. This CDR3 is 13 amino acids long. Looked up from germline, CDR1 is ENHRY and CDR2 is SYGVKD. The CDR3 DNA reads TGTGCCACCGGGACTAGCGGGGACCTCAGTGGGTTCTTC. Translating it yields CATGTSGDLSGFF.

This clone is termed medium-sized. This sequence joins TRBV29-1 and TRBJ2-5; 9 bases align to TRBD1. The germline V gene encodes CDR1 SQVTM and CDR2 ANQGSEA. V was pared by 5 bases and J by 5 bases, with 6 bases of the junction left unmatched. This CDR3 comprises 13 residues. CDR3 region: CSVTDRGGETQYF. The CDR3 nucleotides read TGCAGCGTTACGGACAGGGGAGGGGAGACCCAGTACTTC.

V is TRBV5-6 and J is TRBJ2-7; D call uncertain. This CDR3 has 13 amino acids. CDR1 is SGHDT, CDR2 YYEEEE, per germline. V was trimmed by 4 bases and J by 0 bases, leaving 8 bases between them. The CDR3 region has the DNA TGTGCCAGCAGCCGCCCCAGCTCCTACGAGCAGTACTTC. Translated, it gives CASSRPSSYEQYF. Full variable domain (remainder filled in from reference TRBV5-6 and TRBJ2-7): DAGVTQSPTHLIKTRGQQVTLRCSPKSGHDTVSWYQQALGQGPQFIFQYYEEEERQRGNFPDRFSGHQFPNYSSELNVNALLLGDSALYLCASSRPSSYEQYFGPGTRLTVT.

CDR3 nucleotides: TGTGCCAGCAAAGATACAGCATACACCGGGGAGCTGTTTTTT. Its protein product is CASKDTAYTGELFF. The chain joins TRBV6-5 to TRBJ2-2; D gene ambiguous. Germline V gene lookup returns CDR1 MNHEY and CDR2 SVGAGI. The CDR3 is made up of 14 amino acids. V was trimmed by 7 bases and J by 3 bases, leaving 12 bases between them.

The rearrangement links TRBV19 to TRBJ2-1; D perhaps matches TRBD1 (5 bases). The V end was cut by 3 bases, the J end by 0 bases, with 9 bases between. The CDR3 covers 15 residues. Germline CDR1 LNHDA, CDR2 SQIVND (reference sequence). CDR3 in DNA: TGTGCCAGTAGTATCTACAGGAGCTCCTACAATGAGCAGTTCTTC. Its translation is CASSIYRSSYNEQFF.

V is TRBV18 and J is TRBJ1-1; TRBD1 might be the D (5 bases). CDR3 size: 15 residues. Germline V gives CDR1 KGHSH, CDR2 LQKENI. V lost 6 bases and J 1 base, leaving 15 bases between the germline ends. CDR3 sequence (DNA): TGTGCCAGCTCGCCAGAAAGCGGGGCGAACACTGAAGCTTTCTTT. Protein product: CASSPESGANTEAFF.

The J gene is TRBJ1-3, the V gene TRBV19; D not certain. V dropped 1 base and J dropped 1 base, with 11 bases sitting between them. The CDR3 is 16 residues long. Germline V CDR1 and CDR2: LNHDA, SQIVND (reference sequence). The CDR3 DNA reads TGTGCCAGTAGTATAGTTCTCTTCCCGTCTGGAAACACCATATATTTT. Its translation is CASSIVLFPSGNTIYF.

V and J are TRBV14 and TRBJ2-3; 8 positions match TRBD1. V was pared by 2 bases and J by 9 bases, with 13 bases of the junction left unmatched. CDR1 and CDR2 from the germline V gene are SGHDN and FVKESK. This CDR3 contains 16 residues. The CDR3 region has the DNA TGTGCCAGCAGCCAAATGGACAGGGCGAGCACAGGAACGCAGTATTTT. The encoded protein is CASSQMDRASTGTQYF. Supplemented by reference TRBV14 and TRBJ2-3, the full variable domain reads EAGVTQFPSHSVIEKGQTVTLRCDPISGHDNLYWYRRVMGKEIKFLLHFVKESKQDESGMPNNRFLAERTGGTYSTLKVQPAELEDSGVYFCASSQMDRASTGTQYFGPGTRLTVL.